The next 28 T cell receptor beta chains were all read from a single sample in a study of blood T cell repertoires in COVID-19. Here immunoSEQ multiplex PCR was the method, and the copy in TCRdb shows in-frame clones only, minus some. The sample shows about 430,000 clones, approximately 90% of them seen only once. Material for sequencing was PBMCs or T cells enriched from blood (not recorded which). The receptors stem from a woman aged 18-35 years who had been exposed to COVID-19.

The CDR3: CATQQPGTGTYNEQFF. For the CDR3, the DNA is TGTGCCACCCAACAACCGGGGACAGGTACATACAATGAGCAGTTCTTC. The chain has TRBV19 and TRBJ2-1; TRBD1 aligns across 8 bases. The CDR3 consists of 16 residues. V was pared by 10 bases and J by 4 bases, with 15 bases of the junction left unmatched. Germline V gives CDR1 LNHDA, CDR2 SQIVND (reference sequence).

The rearrangement joins TRBV6-5 to TRBJ1-5, with no clear D. V was clipped by 7 bases and J by 14 bases, with 18 bases between them. The CDR3 loop spans 12 amino acids. From germline, CDR1 is MNHEY and CDR2 SVGAGI. CDR3 DNA sequence: TGTGCCAGCACCACTGGGCAGGCCCTAAAGCATTTT. This encodes CASTTGQALKHF.

The chain uses TRBV7-2 and TRBJ1-3; D not certain. Germline lookup yields CDR1 SGHTA and CDR2 FQGNSA. The V and J ends lost 1 base and 9 bases respectively, with 13 bases between them. The CDR3 runs to 14 residues. In DNA, the CDR3 is TGTGCCAGCAGCTTAGATCTAACGGCGGGCACCATATATTTT. It is translated as CASSLDLTAGTIYF.

This clone has a handful of counts. V gene TRBV5-1 combines with J gene TRBJ1-1; no clear D gene. CDR3 length: 14 amino acids. Germline CDR1 and CDR2: SGHRS and YFSETQ. The germline V and J ends were trimmed by 0 bases and 4 bases, with 10 bases remaining between them. The CDR3 DNA reads as TGCGCCAGCAGCTTGGGCGGGTCTACCACTGAAGCTTTCTTT. Residues: CASSLGGSTTEAFF.

The chain employs TRBV28 and TRBJ1-5; 10 bases agree with TRBD1. The V and J ends lost 5 bases and 6 bases, in that order; junction bases with no gene match: 7. Germline V CDR1 and CDR2: MDHEN, SYDVKM. The CDR3 runs to 15 residues. CDR3 residues: CASSPGTGAFQPQHF. Here the CDR3 DNA reads TGTGCCAGCAGTCCCGGGACAGGGGCATTTCAGCCCCAGCATTTT.

The chain couples TRBV3-1 (or the pseudogene TRBV3-2) to TRBJ2-1; 12 bases agree with TRBD2. Germline V CDR1 and CDR2: LGHDT, YNNKEL (reference sequence). The V segment lost 0 bases and the J segment 7 bases; nucleotides outside the gene matches: 4. The CDR3 totals 16 residues. For the CDR3, the DNA is TGTGCCAGCAGCCAAGATAGGACTAGCGGGACGAATGAGCAGTTCTTC. It codes for CASSQDRTSGTNEQFF.

The genes are TRBV19 and TRBJ1-2; 8 nucleotides line up with TRBD1. Germline V gives CDR1 LNHDA, CDR2 SQIVND (reference sequence). Trimming removed 7 bases from V and 4 bases from J; junction bases left unmatched: 14. The CDR3 sequence is 16 residues long. DNA of the CDR3: TGTGCCAGTACTTTGACAGGGGATGCAGGGTTCTATGGCTACACCTTC. As protein: CASTLTGDAGFYGYTF.

This sequence joins TRBV4-2 and TRBJ2-3; possibly TRBD2 for D (6 bases). The V end was cut by 3 bases, the J end by 4 bases, with 11 bases between. The CDR3 has 14 amino acids. The V gene's germline CDR1 is LGHNA and CDR2 YNFKEQ. The CDR3 nucleotides are TGTGCCAGCAGCCACGGGACTTTAGCAGATACGCAGTATTTT. As protein: CASSHGTLADTQYF.

This clone was counted at least ten times. This rearrangement joins TRBV15 to TRBJ2-7, with 10 nucleotides matching TRBD2. The germline V gene has CDR1 LNHNV and CDR2 YYDKDF (reference sequence). The trim removed 4 bases at V and 3 bases at J, leaving 9 bases unmatched. There are 16 residues in the CDR3. The CDR3 bases are TGTGCCACCAGCACCCGCACTAGCGGGATGGGCTACGAGCAGTACTTC. As protein: CATSTRTSGMGYEQYF. Together with reference TRBV15 and TRBJ2-7, the CDR3 gives the full variable domain: DAMVIQNPRYQVTQFGKPVTLSCSQTLNHNVMYWYQQKSSQAPKLLFHYYDKDFNNEADTPDNFQSRRPNTSFCFLDIRSPGLGDTAMYLCATSTRTSGMGYEQYFGPGTRLTVT.

V gene TRBV7-2 combines with J gene TRBJ2-3; a possible D gene is TRBD1 (6 bases). V was trimmed by 5 bases and J by 3 bases, leaving 18 bases between them. Germline-derived CDR1 and CDR2 are SGHTA and FQGNSA. CDR3 length: 16 residues. CDR3 loop: CASSLRRDTRTDTQYF. The CDR3 DNA follows: TGTGCCAGCAGCCTAAGAAGGGACACTCGGACAGATACGCAGTATTTT.

This clone has a handful of counts. The chain couples TRBV19 to TRBJ1-5; D unresolved. The CDR3 contains 15 residues. From germline, CDR1 is LNHDA and CDR2 SQIVND (reference sequence). V was shortened by 2 bases and J by 4 bases, with 12 bases between the two germline ends. The chain's CDR3 is CASSITKWPNQPQHF. The CDR3 nucleotides are TGTGCCAGTAGTATAACTAAGTGGCCAAATCAGCCCCAGCATTTT.

The chain recombines TRBV30 with TRBJ1-5; D is unclear. Trimming shortened V by 0 bases and J by 7 bases, and 10 bases separated the two germline ends. CDR1 and CDR2 (germline): GTSNPN, SVGIG (reference sequence). The CDR3 is 13 residues long. The CDR3 loop is CAWSVPGGQPQHF. CDR3 nucleotide sequence: TGTGCCTGGAGTGTACCGGGAGGGCAGCCCCAGCATTTT. Full variable domain (remainder filled in from reference TRBV30 and TRBJ1-5): SQTIHQWPATLVQPVGSPLSLECTVEGTSNPNLYWYRQAAGRGLQLLFYSVGIGQISSEVPQNLSASRPQDRQFILSSKKLLLSDSGFYLCAWSVPGGQPQHFGDGTRLSIL.

J is TRBJ2-1 and V is TRBV28, with 14 bases aligning to TRBD2. This CDR3 comprises 20 residues. The V gene's germline CDR1 is MDHEN and CDR2 SYDVKM. V lost 5 bases and J lost 1; bases outside the gene matches: 13. The CDR3 loop is CASSVGTSGRGISSYNEQFF. The CDR3 bases are TGTGCCAGCAGTGTCGGGACTAGCGGGAGAGGGATTAGTTCCTACAATGAGCAGTTCTTC.

The chain carries TRBV6-4 and TRBJ2-1; 8 bases line up with TRBD2. With 7 bases clipped from V and 4 bases from J, the junction kept 12 bases outside the gene matches. The CDR3 has 16 amino acids. Germline V gives CDR1 MRHNA, CDR2 SNTAGT. CDR3 sequence (DNA): TGTGCCAGCACCCCGACCTTTGGCGGGGGGTACAATGAGCAGTTCTTC. It specifies CASTPTFGGGYNEQFF.

The rearrangement joins TRBV11-3 to TRBJ2-2; a possible D gene is TRBD1 (6 bases). The V gene lost 7 bases and the J gene lost 7 bases, with 19 bases spanning the gap. CDR1 is SGHNT and CDR2 is YENEEA in the germline V gene. The CDR3 sequence is 15 residues long. The CDR3 coding sequence is TGTGCCAGCACCATACAGGGCCCCCCTGGCGGGGAGCTGTTTTTT. Its protein product is CASTIQGPPGGELFF.

The chain recombines TRBV3-1 (or the pseudogene TRBV3-2) with TRBJ2-7; TRBD2 agrees at 10 bases. In germline, CDR1 is LGHDT, CDR2 YNNKEL (reference sequence). J lost 2 bases, V lost 4 bases, and 8 bases had no gene match. The CDR3 spans 16 residues. The CDR3 nucleotides are TGTGCCAGCAGCCGGTCTAGCGGGAGTGATCCCTACGAGCAGTACTTC. Its translation is CASSRSSGSDPYEQYF.

The chain is built from TRBV7-9 and TRBJ1-4; possibly TRBD1 for D (5 bases). V shed 1 base and J shed 6 bases, with 9 bases lying between them. This CDR3 has 14 amino acids. Germline lookup yields CDR1 SEHNR and CDR2 FQNEAQ (reference sequence). The CDR3, as DNA: TGTGCCAGCAGCTTAGGCGGGGGTGATGAAAAACTGTTTTTT. Translated: CASSLGGGDEKLFF.

The CDR3 is CASTSNLEVAFF. For the CDR3, the DNA is TGTGCCAGCACTTCGAACTTGGAGGTAGCTTTCTTT. The chain couples TRBV6-5 to TRBJ1-1; no clear D gene. In germline, CDR1 is MNHEY, CDR2 SVGAGI. Trimming pared 7 bases from V and 10 bases from J, leaving 16 bases between. This CDR3 contains 12 residues.

The chain has TRBV30 and TRBJ2-1, with TRBD2 identical over 7 bases. After removal of 0 bases from V and 8 bases from J, the junction contained 10 bases not matched to a gene. This CDR3 is 15 amino acids long. The V gene's germline CDR1 is GTSNPN and CDR2 SVGIG (reference sequence). The CDR3: CAWSVGGGGRDEQFF. The CDR3 DNA reads TGTGCCTGGAGTGTCGGTGGGGGGGGAAGGGATGAGCAGTTCTTC.

V gene TRBV15 combines with J gene TRBJ2-7, with TRBD1 matching 10 bases. Germline loops: CDR1 LNHNV, CDR2 YYDKDF (reference sequence). V lost 5 bases and J lost 2; bases outside the gene matches: 12. There are 17 residues in the CDR3. CDR3 coding DNA: TGTGCCACCAGCGATGAATTAAGGGACAGGGGTCCCTACGAGCAGTACTTC. Residues: CATSDELRDRGPYEQYF.

This clone was recorded a few times. At one end the junction does not follow the germline gene, possibly because of a read error. This rearrangement joins TRBV7-7 to TRBJ2-2; TRBD1 might be the D (6 bases). The CDR3 covers 18 residues. The germline V gene has CDR1 SSHAT and CDR2 FNYEAQ (reference sequence). The CDR3 reads CASSSGVLFGGSTGELFF. In DNA, the CDR3 is TGTGCTAGCAGCTCAGGGGTCCTTTTTGGGGGAAGCACCGGGGAGCTGTTTTTT.

The CDR3 bases are TGTGCCAGCAGCTCAGAGGCAGGAGGGAATCAGCCCCAGCATTTT. Amino acids: CASSSEAGGNQPQHF. The rearrangement uses TRBV7-6 and TRBJ1-5; D call uncertain. There are 15 residues in the CDR3. The V end was cut by 4 bases, the J end by 4 bases, with 14 bases between. Germline CDR1 SGHVS, CDR2 FNYEAQ.

The chain combines TRBV28 with TRBJ1-5; 10 bases align to TRBD1. The CDR3 length is 17 residues. With 7 bases clipped from V and 6 bases from J, the junction kept 15 bases outside the gene matches. Germline V gene sequence: CDR1 MDHEN, CDR2 SYDVKM. The CDR3 sequence is CASIPPGQGKRVQPQHF. The CDR3 DNA reads as TGTGCCAGCATCCCTCCGGGACAGGGGAAGCGTGTTCAGCCCCAGCATTTT.

V gene TRBV18 combines with J gene TRBJ2-5; 8 bases fit TRBD2. In germline, CDR1 is KGHSH, CDR2 LQKENI. This CDR3 contains 19 residues. Trimming took 4 bases from V and 4 from J; bases not matched to a gene: 20. The CDR3: CASSQAFGGREEVGETQYF. The CDR3 coding sequence is TGTGCCAGCTCACAAGCCTTTGGCGGGCGGGAGGAGGTTGGAGAGACCCAGTACTTC.

This chain uses TRBV3-1 (or the pseudogene TRBV3-2) with TRBJ1-4, with TRBD1 as a possible D gene (5 bases). The length of the CDR3 is 16 residues. The germline gives CDR1 LGHDT, CDR2 YNNKEL (reference sequence). With 6 bases removed from V and 2 bases from J, the gap between germline ends came to 16 bases. In DNA, the CDR3 is TGTGCCAGCAGTGCAGCAGGGAAGGCGACTAATGAAAAACTGTTTTTT. The encoded protein is CASSAAGKATNEKLFF.

As DNA, the CDR3 is TGTGCCAGCAGCGGCCGGGACAGTCCCGAAGAGACCCAGTACTTC. Translation gives CASSGRDSPEETQYF. The gene calls are TRBV9 and TRBJ2-5, with TRBD1 identical over 7 bases. The CDR3 spans 15 residues. Germline CDR1 is SGDLS and CDR2 is YYNGEE. V was clipped by 3 bases and J by 3 bases; unmatched bases: 8.

The chain recombines TRBV11-3 with TRBJ1-5; possibly TRBD1 for D (6 bases). Germline V CDR1 and CDR2: SGHNT, YENEEA. The ends were cut back, 5 bases at V and 3 bases at J, with 11 bases in the middle. The length of the CDR3 is 14 residues. In DNA, the CDR3 is TGTGCCAGCAGCCTGGACAGTCTCAATCAGCCCCAGCATTTT. It specifies CASSLDSLNQPQHF.

The chain recombines TRBV2 with TRBJ1-5, with TRBD1 matching over 9 bases. The V and J ends lost 6 bases and 7 bases, in that order; junction bases with no gene match: 10. Germline assignment: CDR1 SNHLY and CDR2 FYNNEI. This CDR3 is built from 15 residues. For the CDR3, the DNA is TGTGCCAGCAGGGGAAGACAGGGGGTGCGGCAGCCCCAGCATTTT. The encoded protein is CASRGRQGVRQPQHF. Full variable domain (rest looked up from reference TRBV2 and TRBJ1-5): EPEVTQTPSHQVTQMGQEVILRCVPISNHLYFYWYRQILGQKVEFLVSFYNNEISEKSEIFDDQFSVERPDGSNFTLKIRSTKLEDSAMYFCASRGRQGVRQPQHFGDGTRLSIL.